Below, 6 T cell receptor beta chains from the same sample are listed, as sequenced in a study of CD8 T cells in ankylosing spondylitis. Points from the study as a whole: Apparently characteristic of ankylosing spondylitis blood was a TCR beta motif (roughly 8 highly homologous variants).

The antigens these receptors bind are not known. From the 5' RACE reads, TCRdb called clonotypes with MiXCR, one entry per CDR3 protein. Among approximately 440,000 distinct CDR3 sequences listed, roughly 18% were seen once. Sequencing was carried out using blood, either unsorted or a sorted T cell fraction (not recorded which). These receptors were obtained from a male donor with ankylosing spondylitis.

The chain's CDR3 is CSAEDLAGSTDTQYF. CDR3 DNA: TGCAGTGCCGAAGATCTAGCGGGGAGCACAGATACGCAGTATTTT. The genes are TRBV20-1 and TRBJ2-3; the match to TRBD2 covers 9 bases. The CDR3 covers 15 residues. The ends lost 6 bases at V and 0 bases at J; junction bases unmatched: 7. Germline loops: CDR1 DFQATT, CDR2 SNEGSKA (reference sequence).

This clonotype was observed at least ten times. This sequence joins TRBV29-1 and TRBJ2-1; a possible D gene is TRBD1 (5 bases). The CDR3 has 13 residues. The germline V and J ends were trimmed by 3 bases and 9 bases, with 15 bases remaining between them. Germline V gene sequence: CDR1 SQVTM, CDR2 ANQGSEA. The CDR3 region is CSVEGLGVGEQFF. Here the CDR3 DNA reads TGCAGCGTTGAGGGTTTAGGGGTGGGTGAGCAGTTCTTC.

This clonotype appeared once. The rearrangement joins TRBV15 to TRBJ2-5, with TRBD2 matching 11 bases. Germline V gene lookup returns CDR1 LNHNV and CDR2 YYDKDF (reference sequence). J lost 5 bases, V lost 0 bases, and 5 bases had no gene match. This CDR3 comprises 16 residues. The CDR3 DNA is TGTGCCACCAGCAGAGAGATAGCGGGAGGGCCTGAGACCCAGTACTTC. This translates into CATSREIAGGPETQYF.

This clonotype was counted between two and nine times. The chain couples TRBV28 to TRBJ2-5; D is ambiguous. The V gene's germline CDR1 is MDHEN and CDR2 SYDVKM. This CDR3 has 14 residues. V dropped 6 bases and J dropped 7 bases, with 18 bases sitting between them. CDR3 sequence: CASSLTGTAGTQYF. DNA for the CDR3: TGTGCCAGCAGCCTCACTGGAACGGCAGGGACCCAGTACTTC.

DNA for the CDR3: TGTGCCAGCAGTGCGGGGTGGGGTAAACTGTTTTTT. Protein product: CASSAGWGKLFF. The chain has TRBV12-3 or TRBV12-4 and TRBJ1-4; no definite D call. V lost 5 bases to trimming and J lost 11 bases, with 12 bases between them. The CDR3 is 12 amino acids.

V is TRBV6-1 and J is TRBJ2-7; D is perhaps TRBD1 (5 bases). CDR1 is MNHNS, CDR2 SASEGT, per germline. This CDR3 spans 14 amino acids. Trimming cost V 5 bases and J 2 bases, with 13 bases left between them. Here the CDR3 DNA reads TGTGCCAGCAGTCCGGCTAGACAGACCTACGAGCAGTACTTC. It encodes CASSPARQTYEQYF.